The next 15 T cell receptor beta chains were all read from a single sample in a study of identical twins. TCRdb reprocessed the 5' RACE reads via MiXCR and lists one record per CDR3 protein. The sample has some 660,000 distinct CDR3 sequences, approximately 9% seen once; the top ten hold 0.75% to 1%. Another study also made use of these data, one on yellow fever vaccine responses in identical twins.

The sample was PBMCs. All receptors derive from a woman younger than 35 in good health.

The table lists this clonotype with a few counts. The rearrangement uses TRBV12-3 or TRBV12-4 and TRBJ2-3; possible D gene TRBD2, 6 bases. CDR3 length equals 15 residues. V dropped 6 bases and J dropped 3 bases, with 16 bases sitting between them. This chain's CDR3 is CASRPGGSGTDTQYF. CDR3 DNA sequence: TGTGCCAGCAGACCCGGGGGTAGCGGAACAGATACGCAGTATTTT.

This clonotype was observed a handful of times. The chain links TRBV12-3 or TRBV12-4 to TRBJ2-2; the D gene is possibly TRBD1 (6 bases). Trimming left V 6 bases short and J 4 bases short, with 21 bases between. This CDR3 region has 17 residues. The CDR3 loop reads CASRQTGKGTITGELFF. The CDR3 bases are TGTGCCAGCAGGCAAACAGGGAAGGGTACCATCACCGGGGAGCTGTTTTTT.

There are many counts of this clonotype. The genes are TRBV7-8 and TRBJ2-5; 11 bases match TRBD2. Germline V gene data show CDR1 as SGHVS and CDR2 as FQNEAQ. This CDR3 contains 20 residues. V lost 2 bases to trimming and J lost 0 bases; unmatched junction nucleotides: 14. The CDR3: CASSLKTSGGRVPNQETQYF. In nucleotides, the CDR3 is TGTGCCAGCAGCTTAAAAACTAGCGGGGGCCGTGTCCCAAACCAAGAGACCCAGTACTTC.

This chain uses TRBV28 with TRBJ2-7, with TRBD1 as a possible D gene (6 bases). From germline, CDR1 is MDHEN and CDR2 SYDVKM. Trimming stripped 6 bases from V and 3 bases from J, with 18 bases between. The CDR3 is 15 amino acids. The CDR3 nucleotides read TGTGCCAGCAGCGACCCCCGGACAGCCTTCTACGAGCAGTACTTC. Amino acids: CASSDPRTAFYEQYF.

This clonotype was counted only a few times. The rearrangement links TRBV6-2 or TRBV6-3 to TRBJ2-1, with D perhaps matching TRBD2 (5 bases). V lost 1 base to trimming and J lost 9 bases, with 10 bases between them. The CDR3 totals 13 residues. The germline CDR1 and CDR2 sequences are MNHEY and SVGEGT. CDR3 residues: CASSYYGEGEQFF. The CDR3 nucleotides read TGTGCCAGCAGTTACTACGGAGAGGGTGAGCAGTTCTTC.

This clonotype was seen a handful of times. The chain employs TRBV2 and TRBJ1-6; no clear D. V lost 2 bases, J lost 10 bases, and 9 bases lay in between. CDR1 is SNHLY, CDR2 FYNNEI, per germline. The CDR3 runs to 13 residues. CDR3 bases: TGTGCCAGCAGTGAAATTGGGGAATCACCCCTCCACTTT. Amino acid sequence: CASSEIGESPLHF.

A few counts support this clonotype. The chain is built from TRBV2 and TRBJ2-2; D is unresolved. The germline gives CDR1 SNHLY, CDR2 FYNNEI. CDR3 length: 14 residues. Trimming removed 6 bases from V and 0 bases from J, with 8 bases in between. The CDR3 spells CASSVYPNTGELFF. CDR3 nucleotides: TGTGCCAGCAGCGTCTACCCGAACACCGGGGAGCTGTTTTTT. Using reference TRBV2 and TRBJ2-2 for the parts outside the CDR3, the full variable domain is EPEVTQTPSHQVTQMGQEVILRCVPISNHLYFYWYRQILGQKVEFLVSFYNNEISEKSEIFDDQFSVERPDGSNFTLKIRSTKLEDSAMYFCASSVYPNTGELFFGEGSRLTVL.

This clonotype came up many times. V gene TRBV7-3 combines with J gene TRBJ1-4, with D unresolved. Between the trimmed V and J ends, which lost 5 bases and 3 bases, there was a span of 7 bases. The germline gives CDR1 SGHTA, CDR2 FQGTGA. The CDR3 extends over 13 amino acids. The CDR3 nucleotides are TGTGCCAGCAGCCGGCAGCCTAATGAAAAACTGTTTTTT. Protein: CASSRQPNEKLFF.

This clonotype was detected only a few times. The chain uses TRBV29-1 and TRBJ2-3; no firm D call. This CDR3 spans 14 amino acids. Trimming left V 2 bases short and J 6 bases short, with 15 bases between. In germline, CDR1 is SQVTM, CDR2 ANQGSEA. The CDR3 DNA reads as TGCAGCGTTGAATTGGCAGCCCACCTGGATACGCAGTATTTT. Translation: CSVELAAHLDTQYF.

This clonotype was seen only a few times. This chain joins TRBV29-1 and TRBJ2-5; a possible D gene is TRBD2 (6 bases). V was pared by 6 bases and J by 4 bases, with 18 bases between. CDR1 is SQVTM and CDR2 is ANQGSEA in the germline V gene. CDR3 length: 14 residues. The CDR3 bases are TGCAGCGTGGCCCCTTCACTAGCAGGAGAGACCCAGTACTTC. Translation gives CSVAPSLAGETQYF.

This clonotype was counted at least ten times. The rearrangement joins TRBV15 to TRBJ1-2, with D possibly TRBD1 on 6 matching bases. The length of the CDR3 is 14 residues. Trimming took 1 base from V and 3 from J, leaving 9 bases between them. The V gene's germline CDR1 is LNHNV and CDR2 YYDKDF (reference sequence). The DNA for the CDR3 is TGTGCCACCAGCAGAGGTGGGGGCTACTATGGCTACACCTTC. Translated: CATSRGGGYYGYTF.

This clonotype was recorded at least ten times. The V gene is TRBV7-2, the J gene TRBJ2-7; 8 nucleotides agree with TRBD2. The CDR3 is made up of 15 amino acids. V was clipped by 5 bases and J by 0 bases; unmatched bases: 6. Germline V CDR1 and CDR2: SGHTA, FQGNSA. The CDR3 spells CASSLVREGSYEQYF. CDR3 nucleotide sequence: TGTGCCAGCAGCCTCGTTCGGGAGGGCTCCTACGAGCAGTACTTC.

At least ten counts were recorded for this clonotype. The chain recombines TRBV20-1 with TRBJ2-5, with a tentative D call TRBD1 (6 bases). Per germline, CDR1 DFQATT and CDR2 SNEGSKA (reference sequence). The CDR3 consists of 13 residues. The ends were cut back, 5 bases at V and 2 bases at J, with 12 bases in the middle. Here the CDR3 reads CSADTGLQETQYF. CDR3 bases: TGCAGTGCTGACACAGGGCTACAAGAGACCCAGTACTTC.

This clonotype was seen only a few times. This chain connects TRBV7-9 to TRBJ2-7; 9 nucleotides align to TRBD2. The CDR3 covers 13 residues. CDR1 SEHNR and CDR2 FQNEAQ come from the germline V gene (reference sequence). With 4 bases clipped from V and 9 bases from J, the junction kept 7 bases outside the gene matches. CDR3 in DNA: TGTGCCAGCAGCTCCGGACTAGCGAGACTGCAGTACTTC. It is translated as CASSSGLARLQYF.

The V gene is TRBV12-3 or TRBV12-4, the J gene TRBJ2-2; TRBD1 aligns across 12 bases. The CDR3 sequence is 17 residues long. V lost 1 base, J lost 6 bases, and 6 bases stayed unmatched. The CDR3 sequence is CASSLEGTGGASGELFF. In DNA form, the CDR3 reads TGTGCCAGCAGTTTAGAAGGGACAGGGGGCGCGTCCGGGGAGCTGTTTTTT.